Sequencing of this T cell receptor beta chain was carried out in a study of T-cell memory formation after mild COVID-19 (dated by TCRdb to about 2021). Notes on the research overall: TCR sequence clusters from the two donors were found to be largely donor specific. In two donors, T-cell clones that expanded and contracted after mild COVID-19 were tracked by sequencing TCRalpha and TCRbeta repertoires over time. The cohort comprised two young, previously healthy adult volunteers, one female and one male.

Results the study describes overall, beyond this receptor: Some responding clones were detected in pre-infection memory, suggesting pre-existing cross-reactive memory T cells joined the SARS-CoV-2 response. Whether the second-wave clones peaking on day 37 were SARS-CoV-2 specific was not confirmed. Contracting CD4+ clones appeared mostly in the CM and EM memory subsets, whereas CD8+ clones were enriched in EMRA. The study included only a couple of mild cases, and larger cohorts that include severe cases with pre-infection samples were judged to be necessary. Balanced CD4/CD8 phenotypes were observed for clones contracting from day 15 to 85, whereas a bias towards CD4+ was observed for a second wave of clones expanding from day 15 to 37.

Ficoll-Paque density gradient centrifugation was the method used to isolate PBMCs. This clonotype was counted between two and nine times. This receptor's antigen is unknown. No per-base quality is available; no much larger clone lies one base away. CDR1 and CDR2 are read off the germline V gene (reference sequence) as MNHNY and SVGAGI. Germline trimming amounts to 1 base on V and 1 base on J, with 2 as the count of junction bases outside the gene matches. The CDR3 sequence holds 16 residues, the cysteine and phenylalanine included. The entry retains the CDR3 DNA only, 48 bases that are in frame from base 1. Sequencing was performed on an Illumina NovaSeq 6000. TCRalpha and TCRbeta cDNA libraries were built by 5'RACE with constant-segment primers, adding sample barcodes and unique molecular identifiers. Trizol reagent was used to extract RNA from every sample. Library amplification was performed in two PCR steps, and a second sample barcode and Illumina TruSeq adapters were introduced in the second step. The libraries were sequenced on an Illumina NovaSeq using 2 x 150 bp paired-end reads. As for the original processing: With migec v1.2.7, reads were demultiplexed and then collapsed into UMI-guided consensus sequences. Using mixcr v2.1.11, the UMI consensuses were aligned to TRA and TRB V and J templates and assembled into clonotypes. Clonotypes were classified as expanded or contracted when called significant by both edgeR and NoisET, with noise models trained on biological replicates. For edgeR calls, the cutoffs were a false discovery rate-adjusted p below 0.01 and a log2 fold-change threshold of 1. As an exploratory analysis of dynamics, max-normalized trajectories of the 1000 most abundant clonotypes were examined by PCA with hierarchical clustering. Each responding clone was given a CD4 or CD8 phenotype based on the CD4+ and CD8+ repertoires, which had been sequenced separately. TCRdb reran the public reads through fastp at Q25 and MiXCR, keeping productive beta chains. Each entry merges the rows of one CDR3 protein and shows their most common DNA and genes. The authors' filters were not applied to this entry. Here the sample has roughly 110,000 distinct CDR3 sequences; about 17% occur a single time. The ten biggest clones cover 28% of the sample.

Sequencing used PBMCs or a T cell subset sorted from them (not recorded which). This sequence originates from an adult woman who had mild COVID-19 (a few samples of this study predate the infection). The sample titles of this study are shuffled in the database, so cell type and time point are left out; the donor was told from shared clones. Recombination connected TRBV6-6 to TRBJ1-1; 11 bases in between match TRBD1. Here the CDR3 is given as CASSYWTGGANTEAFF. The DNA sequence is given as TGTGCCAGCAGTTACTGGACAGGGGGCGCGAACACTGAAGCTTTCTTT.